The next 32 T cell receptor beta chains were all read from a single sample in a study of blood T cell repertoires in COVID-19. This table comes from immunoSEQ multiplex PCR, and its TCRdb copy is limited to in-frame clones, with some not included. The table records some 250,000 clones, approximately 83% of them present only once. Sequenced input: PBMCs or T cells enriched from blood (not recorded which). Source of these receptors: a woman in her forties or fifties who had recovered from COVID-19.

V is TRBV19 and J is TRBJ2-4; possibly TRBD1 for D (5 bases). Germline V gene lookup returns CDR1 LNHDA and CDR2 SQIVND (reference sequence). V lost 3 bases to trimming and J lost 0 bases, with 9 bases between them. The CDR3 sequence is 15 residues long. Written as DNA, the CDR3 is TGTGCCAGTAGTATCTTAGGGGTAGCCAAAAACATTCAGTACTTC. Encoded protein: CASSILGVAKNIQYF.

The chain employs TRBV7-2 and TRBJ2-1; the match to TRBD2 covers 10 bases. This CDR3 has 16 amino acids. Per germline, CDR1 SGHTA and CDR2 FQGNSA. V dropped 7 bases and J dropped 2; count of bases not matched to a gene: 8. The CDR3: CASTQVAGGTYNEQFF. The CDR3 region has the DNA TGTGCCAGCACTCAGGTAGCGGGGGGAACCTACAATGAGCAGTTCTTC.

The J gene is TRBJ2-1, the V gene TRBV6-5; perhaps TRBD2 as D (6 bases). CDR3 length equals 16 residues. Germline V gene data show CDR1 as MNHEY and CDR2 as SVGAGI. V lost 2 bases to trimming and J lost 5 bases, with 16 bases between them. The CDR3 sequence: CASSYPPVSGDNEQFF. The CDR3 DNA reads as TGTGCCAGCAGTTACCCGCCAGTCTCGGGGGACAATGAGCAGTTCTTC.

The J gene is TRBJ2-1, the V gene TRBV11-2; D possibly corresponds to TRBD2 (6 bases). Trimming shortened V by 7 bases and J by 0 bases, and 13 bases separated the two germline ends. There are 15 residues in the CDR3. Germline loops: CDR1 SGHAT, CDR2 FQNNGV. The CDR3 loop reads CASTDGGFSYNEQFF. As DNA, the CDR3 is TGTGCCAGCACCGACGGAGGGTTCTCCTACAATGAGCAGTTCTTC. The full variable domain, rest sourced from reference TRBV11-2 and TRBJ2-1, is EAGVAQSPRYKIIEKRQSVAFWCNPISGHATLYWYQQILGQGPKLLIQFQNNGVVDDSQLPKDRFSAERLKGVDSTLKIQPAKLEDSAVYLCASTDGGFSYNEQFFGPGTRLTVL.

This rearrangement joins TRBV5-1 to TRBJ2-2; unclear D gene. The CDR3 sequence is 16 residues long. Germline CDR1 and CDR2: SGHRS and YFSETQ. V was shortened by 0 bases and J by 0 bases, with 9 bases between the two germline ends. The CDR3 bases are TGCGCCAGCAGCTTGGCAGGCACAGCGAACACCGGGGAGCTGTTTTTT. It is translated as CASSLAGTANTGELFF.

The genes are TRBV5-6 and TRBJ1-4, with 9 nucleotides matching TRBD1. Trimming at V came to 4 bases and at J to 0 bases, leaving 10 bases not matched to a gene. The CDR3 extends over 18 amino acids. CDR1 is SGHDT, CDR2 YYEEEE, per germline. The CDR3 region is CASSGGTGTIATNEKLFF. CDR3 DNA sequence: TGTGCCAGCAGCGGAGGGACAGGGACGATAGCAACTAATGAAAAACTGTTTTTT.

The chain is built from TRBV6-5 and TRBJ1-3; TRBD1 is a possible D gene (5 bases). This CDR3 region has 14 residues. Trimming stripped 8 bases from V and 1 base from J, with 12 bases between. Germline-derived CDR1 and CDR2 are MNHEY and SVGAGI. The CDR3 here is CASAFGGSGNTIYF. CDR3 in DNA: TGTGCCAGCGCCTTCGGGGGGTCTGGAAACACCATATATTTT.

The chain recombines TRBV28 with TRBJ2-7; 9 nucleotides align to TRBD2. V shed 3 bases and J 5 bases; nucleotides not matched to a gene: 8. CDR3 length: 15 amino acids. Germline values: CDR1 MDHEN, CDR2 SYDVKM. Here the CDR3 reads CASSLWAGGLDEQYF. Written as DNA, the CDR3 is TGTGCCAGCAGTTTGTGGGCGGGAGGGCTTGACGAGCAGTACTTC.

This chain links TRBV29-1 with TRBJ1-5; 7 bases are shared with TRBD1. Germline V CDR1 and CDR2: SQVTM, ANQGSEA. The CDR3 consists of 13 residues. J lost 7 bases, V lost 5 bases, and 8 bases had no gene match. The CDR3 reads CSVQTGNGQPQHF. The CDR3 region has the DNA TGCAGCGTTCAGACAGGGAACGGCCAGCCCCAGCATTTT. Based on the CDR3 plus reference TRBV29-1 and TRBJ1-5, the full variable domain is SAVISQKPSRDICQRGTSLTIQCQVDSQVTMMFWYRQQPGQSLTLIATANQGSEATYESGFVIDKFPISRPNLTFSTLTVSNMSPEDSSIYLCSVQTGNGQPQHFGDGTRLSIL.

The chain combines TRBV27 with TRBJ2-7; TRBD1 matches 8 bases. Germline V lookup: CDR1 MNHEY, CDR2 SMNVEV (reference sequence). The CDR3 loop spans 13 amino acids. V lost 3 bases and J lost 7; bases outside the gene matches: 5. The CDR3 DNA reads as TGTGCCAGCAGTTTGGGCAGGGGGCTAGAGCAGTACTTC. Protein product: CASSLGRGLEQYF.

The genes are TRBV7-9 and TRBJ2-7; the match to TRBD2 covers 9 bases. The CDR3 is 14 amino acids. Looked up from germline, CDR1 is SEHNR and CDR2 is FQNEAQ (reference sequence). V gave up 5 bases and J gave up 6 bases; unmatched junction bases: 8. The CDR3 DNA sequence: TGTGCCAGCAGCCCCCCAGCGGGAGGCAGCGAGCAGTACTTC. Its translation: CASSPPAGGSEQYF.

The chain carries TRBV4-2 and TRBJ1-3, with D hard to call. V lost 0 bases and J 0 bases, leaving 6 bases between the germline ends. CDR3 length: 15 amino acids. CDR1 and CDR2 (germline): LGHNA, YNFKEQ. CDR3 loop: CASSQDTNSGNTIYF. In DNA form, the CDR3 reads TGTGCCAGCAGCCAAGATACAAACTCTGGAAACACCATATATTTT.

The chain recombines TRBV6-5 with TRBJ2-6; TRBD1 agrees at 10 bases. CDR1 and CDR2 (germline): MNHEY, SVGAGI. CDR3 length: 15 amino acids. V dropped 11 bases and J dropped 4; count of bases not matched to a gene: 8. The CDR3 DNA is TGTGCCGGAAGACAGGGGGCTTCGGGGGCCAACGTCCTGACTTTC. Encoded protein: CAGRQGASGANVLTF.

The V call is TRBV18, the J call TRBJ1-1, with D uncertain. With 1 base removed from V and 2 bases from J, the gap between germline ends came to 5 bases. Germline V gene lookup returns CDR1 KGHSH and CDR2 LQKENI. This CDR3 region has 13 residues. CDR3 coding DNA: TGTGCCAGCTCACCACTAATCAACACTGAAGCTTTCTTT. Encoded protein: CASSPLINTEAFF.

The chain couples TRBV4-1 to TRBJ2-1, with 8 bases fitting TRBD2. The CDR3 is 16 amino acids. Germline CDR1 and CDR2: MGHRA and YSYEKL. The ends lost 2 bases at V and 8 bases at J; junction bases unmatched: 11. DNA for the CDR3: TGCGCCAGCAGCCAACCAGTAGCGGGACCCCGCCATGAGCAGTTCTTC. Its translation: CASSQPVAGPRHEQFF.

The V gene is TRBV12-5, the J gene TRBJ2-1; a weak D match, TRBD2 (5 bases). Germline V lookup: CDR1 LGHNT, CDR2 FRNRAP. CDR3 length equals 12 residues. V gave up 5 bases and J gave up 10 bases, with 12 bases separating them. The CDR3 loop reads CASGPGVGEQFF. The CDR3 nucleotides read TGTGCTAGTGGTCCCGGGGTAGGAGAGCAGTTCTTC.

The rearrangement links TRBV6-5 to TRBJ1-4; 7 positions agree with TRBD1. The CDR3 covers 16 residues. V shed 2 bases and J 4 bases; nucleotides not matched to a gene: 7. Germline CDR1 is MNHEY and CDR2 is SVGAGI. The chain's CDR3 is CASSYSKGAYNEKLFF. The CDR3 DNA sequence: TGTGCCAGCAGTTACAGTAAGGGGGCTTATAATGAAAAACTGTTTTTT.

To note about this clone: Distinct nucleotide sequences in the sample also encode this CDR3. The chain joins TRBV27 to TRBJ2-2; 7 bases map to TRBD2. J lost 3 bases, V lost 3 bases, and 4 bases had no gene match. This CDR3 contains 15 residues. Germline V lookup: CDR1 MNHEY, CDR2 SMNVEV (reference sequence). Here the CDR3 reads CASSLISGYTGELFF. The CDR3 nucleotides read TGTGCCAGCAGTTTGATTAGCGGGTACACCGGGGAGCTGTTTTTT.

The chain carries TRBV19 and TRBJ1-5; D not certain. Germline loops: CDR1 LNHDA, CDR2 SQIVND (reference sequence). With 5 bases removed from V and 3 bases from J, the gap between germline ends came to 8 bases. The length of the CDR3 is 13 residues. The CDR3 reads CASSGQINQPQHF. Written as DNA, the CDR3 is TGTGCCAGTAGTGGGCAGATCAATCAGCCCCAGCATTTT.

There are a few counts of this clone. V is TRBV5-5 and J is TRBJ2-7, with D unclear. The V end lost 0 bases, the J end lost 0 bases, and 10 bases lay between the germline ends. CDR1 and CDR2 from the germline V gene are SGHKS and YYEKEE (reference sequence). This CDR3 contains 15 residues. CDR3 in amino acids: CASSLAPRSSYEQYF. CDR3 bases: TGTGCCAGCAGCTTGGCGCCCAGAAGCTCCTACGAGCAGTACTTC.

This chain connects TRBV12-5 to TRBJ2-7; possibly TRBD1 for D (6 bases). Germline V lookup: CDR1 LGHNT, CDR2 FRNRAP. The CDR3 extends over 13 amino acids. Trimming took 6 bases from V and 2 from J, leaving 11 bases between them. The CDR3 coding sequence is TGTGCTAGTGGCTCAGGACAGACCTACGAGCAGTACTTC. Translation: CASGSGQTYEQYF.

This chain links TRBV7-8 with TRBJ2-7, with 7 bases that match TRBD1. Germline loops: CDR1 SGHVS, CDR2 FQNEAQ. J was trimmed by 2 bases and V by 6 bases; bases with no gene match: 7. The CDR3 covers 14 residues. The CDR3 spells CASSMTGWTYEQYF. For the CDR3, the DNA is TGTGCCAGCAGTATGACAGGGTGGACCTACGAGCAGTACTTC. Using reference TRBV7-8 and TRBJ2-7 for the parts outside the CDR3, the full variable domain is GAGVSQSPRYKVAKRGQDVALRCDPISGHVSLFWYQQALGQGPEFLTYFQNEAQLDKSGLPSDRFFAERPEGSVSTLKIQRTQQEDSAVYLCASSMTGWTYEQYFGPGTRLTVT.

The chain is built from TRBV10-3 and TRBJ2-1; TRBD2 aligns across 12 bases. The V gene end was trimmed by 0 bases and the J gene end by 9 bases; junction bases not matched to a gene: 3. Germline V gives CDR1 ENHRY, CDR2 SYGVKD. CDR3 length: 15 residues. The CDR3 region is CAISESASGRGEQFF. In DNA form, the CDR3 reads TGTGCCATCAGTGAGTCAGCTAGCGGGAGGGGTGAGCAGTTCTTC.

The chain links TRBV5-6 to TRBJ1-1; D ambiguous. V was shortened by 6 bases and J by 1 base, with 7 bases between the two germline ends. Germline CDR1 reads SGHDT; CDR2 reads YYEEEE. The CDR3 runs to 12 residues. The chain's CDR3 is CASNVRNTEAFF. The CDR3 DNA is TGTGCCAGCAACGTCAGGAACACTGAAGCTTTCTTT.

This chain joins TRBV5-4 and TRBJ1-2; 9 bases map to TRBD1. Germline V CDR1 and CDR2: SGHNT, YYREEE (reference sequence). This CDR3 has 15 residues. J was trimmed by 7 bases and V by 6 bases; bases with no gene match: 13. The DNA of the CDR3 is TGTGCCAGCACCGGGACAGGGATTTTGGGAATTGGCTACACCTTC. This gives the protein CASTGTGILGIGYTF.

The chain employs TRBV27 and TRBJ2-2; 9 bases agree with TRBD2. Germline CDR1 is MNHEY and CDR2 is SMNVEV (reference sequence). The junction had 4 bases not matched to a gene; V was cut back by 1 base and J by 4 bases. CDR3 length: 16 residues. The CDR3 bases are TGTGCCAGCAGTTTATTAGTAGCGGGGGCCACCGGGGAGCTGTTTTTT. It is translated as CASSLLVAGATGELFF.

The chain joins TRBV14 to TRBJ2-1; possible D gene TRBD2, 5 bases. Looked up from germline, CDR1 is SGHDN and CDR2 is FVKESK. The CDR3 loop spans 16 amino acids. The germline V and J ends were trimmed by 0 bases and 0 bases, with 9 bases remaining between them. The CDR3 sequence is CASSQDRGSSYNEQFF. The CDR3 nucleotides are TGTGCCAGCAGCCAAGATCGAGGGAGCTCCTACAATGAGCAGTTCTTC. Drawing the rest from reference TRBV14 and TRBJ2-1, the complete variable domain is EAGVTQFPSHSVIEKGQTVTLRCDPISGHDNLYWYRRVMGKEIKFLLHFVKESKQDESGMPNNRFLAERTGGTYSTLKVQPAELEDSGVYFCASSQDRGSSYNEQFFGPGTRLTVL.

The chain joins TRBV28 to TRBJ2-5; 11 bases are shared with TRBD2. Germline V lookup: CDR1 MDHEN, CDR2 SYDVKM. The CDR3 sequence is 17 residues long. V shed 5 bases and J 4 bases; nucleotides not matched to a gene: 12. This chain's CDR3 is CASSPLYLAGGRETQYF. In nucleotides, the CDR3 is TGTGCCAGCAGTCCGCTATATCTAGCGGGAGGTCGAGAGACCCAGTACTTC.

This chain links TRBV6-5 with TRBJ2-1, with TRBD2 matching 9 bases. J was trimmed by 6 bases and V by 6 bases; bases with no gene match: 6. The CDR3 loop spans 14 amino acids. Germline CDR1 is MNHEY and CDR2 is SVGAGI. This CDR3 is CASRESGRTNEQFF. CDR3 bases: TGTGCCAGCAGAGAGAGCGGGAGGACCAATGAGCAGTTCTTC.

This chain joins TRBV4-1 and TRBJ1-1, with D maybe TRBD1 (6 bases). From germline, CDR1 is MGHRA and CDR2 YSYEKL. This CDR3 spans 16 amino acids. V dropped 0 bases and J dropped 2 bases, with 13 bases sitting between them. Written as DNA, the CDR3 is TGCGCCAGCAGCCAAGAATCGCGGGGGGGCAACACTGAAGCTTTCTTT. This codes for CASSQESRGGNTEAFF.

The chain couples TRBV19 to TRBJ1-1, with TRBD1 matching over 8 bases. Germline V gene data show CDR1 as LNHDA and CDR2 as SQIVND (reference sequence). The junction had 4 bases not matched to a gene; V was cut back by 9 bases and J by 1 base. The CDR3 is 13 residues long. Written as DNA, the CDR3 is TGTGCCAGCTCGGGACAGGCGAACACTGAAGCTTTCTTT. It codes for CASSGQANTEAFF. Full variable domain (outside the CDR3, taken from reference TRBV19 and TRBJ1-1): DGGITQSPKYLFRKEGQNVTLSCEQNLNHDAMYWYRQDPGQGLRLIYYSQIVNDFQKGDIAEGYSVSREKKESFPLTVTSAQKNPTAFYLCASSGQANTEAFFGQGTRLTVV.

A few counts support this clone. The gene calls are TRBV10-3 and TRBJ1-1, with D hard to call. The CDR3 totals 13 residues. From germline, CDR1 is ENHRY and CDR2 SYGVKD. V gave up 7 bases and J gave up 1 base, with 10 bases separating them. The DNA for the CDR3 is TGTGCCATCACCGAACAGCAGAACACTGAAGCTTTCTTT. Residues: CAITEQQNTEAFF.